This T cell receptor beta chain was profiled in a study of T-cell memory formation after mild COVID-19. Broader study findings: While clones contracting from day 15 to 85 were balanced between CD4 and CD8, later expanders leaned CD4+.

On this clonotype itself: Its target is not known.

V shed 6 bases and J 8 bases; nucleotides not matched to a gene: 11. This CDR3 has 15 amino acids. The V gene's germline CDR1 is DFQATT and CDR2 SNEGSKA (reference sequence). TCRdb fed the 5' RACE reads into MiXCR, producing one record per CDR3 protein. The data contain 50,000 or so distinct CDR3 sequences, 28% of them singletons. The sequence derives from a man aged 18 to 30 who had mild COVID-19 (a few samples of this study predate the infection). Cell type and time point are not known. The chain has TRBV20-1 and TRBJ2-3, with 13 bases matching TRBD2. Sequenced input: PBMCs or a T cell subset sorted from them (not recorded which). In DNA form, the CDR3 reads TGCAGTGCGCCCGGGACTAGCGGGGTACGGGGTACGCAGTATTTT. Its translation is CSAPGTSGVRGTQYF.